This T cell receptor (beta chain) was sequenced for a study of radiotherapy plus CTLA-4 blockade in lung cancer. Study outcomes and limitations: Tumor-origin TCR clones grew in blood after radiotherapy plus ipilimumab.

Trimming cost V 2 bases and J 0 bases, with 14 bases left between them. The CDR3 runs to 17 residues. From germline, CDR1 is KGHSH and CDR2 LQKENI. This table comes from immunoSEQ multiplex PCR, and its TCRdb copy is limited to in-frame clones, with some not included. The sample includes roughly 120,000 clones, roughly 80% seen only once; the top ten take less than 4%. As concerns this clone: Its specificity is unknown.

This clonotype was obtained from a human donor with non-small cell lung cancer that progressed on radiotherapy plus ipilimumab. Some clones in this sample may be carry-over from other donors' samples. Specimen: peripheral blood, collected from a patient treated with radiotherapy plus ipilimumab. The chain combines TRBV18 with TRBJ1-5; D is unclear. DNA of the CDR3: TGTGCCAGCTCACCAAAAGCGGCAGCCAATAGCAATCAGCCCCAGCATTTT. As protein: CASSPKAAANSNQPQHF.